This TCR beta chain comes out of a study of cytomegalovirus exposure and HLA in healthy donors. Looking at the study overall: Tens of millions of unique TCRs from HLA-typed donors made up an early data release.

Primers: 60 Vbeta forward and 13 Jbeta reverse. Libraries were prepared by immunoSEQ multiplex PCR; TCRdb keeps only in-frame clonotypes and omits some of them. The sample lists over 150,000 clones, approximately 72% occurring once. Study-wide points: Several V segments, TRBV6-2 and TRBV6-3 among them, could not be told apart and were dropped. A prior analysis recorded that most TCR beta V segments were productive about 87% or about 30% of the time. Several of the most significant clusters were apparently associated with common viral pathogens in a later analysis.

This clone appeared a single time. Its specificity is unknown. CDR3 length equals 15 residues. The ends were cut back, 4 bases at V and 4 bases at J, with 16 bases in the middle. Germline V gives CDR1 SNHLY, CDR2 FYNNEI. The TCR sequence derives from a young man in good health and CMV-seronegative. What was sequenced was PBMCs. The chain combines TRBV2 with TRBJ1-1, with D possibly TRBD1 on 5 matching bases. The CDR3 nucleotides are TGTGCCAGCAGTGGACTCCTGGGAGGGGCCACTGAAGCTTTCTTT. Protein product: CASSGLLGGATEAFF.